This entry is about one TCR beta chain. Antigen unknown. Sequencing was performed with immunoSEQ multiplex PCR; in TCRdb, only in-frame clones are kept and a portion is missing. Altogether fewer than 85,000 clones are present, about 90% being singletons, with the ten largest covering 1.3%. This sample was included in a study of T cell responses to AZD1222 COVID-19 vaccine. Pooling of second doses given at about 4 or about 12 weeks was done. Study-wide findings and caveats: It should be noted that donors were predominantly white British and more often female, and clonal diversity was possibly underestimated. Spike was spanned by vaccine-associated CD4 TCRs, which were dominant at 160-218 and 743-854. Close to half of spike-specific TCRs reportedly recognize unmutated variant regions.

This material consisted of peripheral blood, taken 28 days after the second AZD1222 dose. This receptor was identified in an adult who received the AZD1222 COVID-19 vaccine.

The CDR3 region is CASSLGSGPTYEQYF. The CDR3 nucleotides are TGCGCCAGCAGCTTGGGGAGCGGTCCCACCTACGAGCAGTACTTC. This chain joins TRBV5-1 and TRBJ2-7; tentative D call: TRBD2 (5 bases). CDR1 and CDR2 from the germline V gene are SGHRS and YFSETQ. The CDR3 covers 15 residues. Trimming took off 0 bases at V and 2 bases at J, with 12 bases between the two ends.